This T cell receptor (beta chain) was profiled in a study of T cells in Graves' hyperthyroidism and ophthalmopathy. This clonotype was detected ten times or more. RNA transcripts were the template for amplifying TCR beta CDR3 regions. With the HTBI primer set, the TCR CDR3 went through a first round of RT-PCR. MiXCR, applied by TCRdb to the multiplex PCR reads, yields one record per CDR3 protein. The sample includes around 540,000 distinct CDR3 sequences, roughly a sixth of them seen just once. The sample was blood. The sequence came from a woman in her 30s with Graves' ophthalmopathy.

CDR3 in DNA: TGTGCCAGCAAATTAGCGGGAGGAGGCGAGCAGTACTTC. This sequence encodes CASKLAGGGEQYF. V is TRBV28 and J is TRBJ2-7, with 10 bases fitting TRBD2. The germline V gene has CDR1 MDHEN and CDR2 SYDVKM. This CDR3 comprises 13 residues. Trimming at V came to 7 bases and at J to 6 bases, leaving 6 bases not matched to a gene.